This record concerns one T cell receptor (beta chain) sequence. From germline, CDR1 is KGHSH and CDR2 LQKENI. The CDR3 runs 15 residues. V was clipped by 5 bases and J by 1 base; unmatched bases: 4. The data were obtained in a study of blood T cell repertoires in COVID-19. Study information: PBMCs, B-cell-depleted T cells, or T cells were the source of the cDNA or gDNA that made up the material.

Repertoires were generated with immunoSEQ multiplex PCR, while TCRdb's copy carries only in-frame clones and drops some. This table has approximately 94,000 clones, approximately 80% appearing once. The sequencing input was peripheral blood. The chain joins TRBV18 to TRBJ2-3; 9 bases agree with TRBD1. The origin of this receptor is a man aged 50 to 59 with active or convalescent COVID-19. CDR3 sequence reads: CASSSRTGGTDTQYF. The DNA for the CDR3 is TGTGCCAGCTCATCTCGGACAGGGGGCACAGATACGCAGTATTTT.